These T cell receptor beta chains were read from a single sample in a study of OX40 agonist ivuxolimab in advanced cancers. TCRdb's copy holds only in-frame clones and misses some; the assay was immunoSEQ multiplex PCR. Of roughly 69,000 clones listed, roughly nine tenths are singletons. The starting material was CD4+ or CD8+ T cells sorted from blood, obtained in a trial of the OX40 agonist ivuxolimab. These receptors were taken from an adult with an advanced solid tumor such as melanoma, head and neck, liver or kidney cancer. The CDR3 runs from the conserved cysteine through the conserved F or W. D genes are given only for firm matches. Clone size is stated in some rows and not others, as once, few, many or a class when expanded.

J: TRBJ1-3
D: NA
V: TRBV28
size: NA
DNA: TGTGCCAGCAATACGGGGAGCGGAAACACCATATATTTT
CDR3: CASNTGSGNTIYF

J: TRBJ2-7
D: TRBD2
V: TRBV29-1
size: NA
DNA: TGCAGCGCAACTAGCGGAGGTTACGAGCAGTACTTC
CDR3: CSATSGGYEQYF

J: TRBJ2-2
D: NA
V: TRBV18
size: NA
DNA: TGTGCCAGCTCACTGGCCGCGAACACCGGGGAGCTGTTTTTT
CDR3: CASSLAANTGELFF

J: TRBJ1-3
D: NA
V: TRBV5-1
size: NA
DNA: TGCGCCAGCAAGGTAGACGGAAACTCTGGAAACACCATATATTTT
CDR3: CASKVDGNSGNTIYF

J: TRBJ2-3
D: TRBD2
V: TRBV2
size: NA
DNA: TGTGCCAGCAGTTCCTTTAGCGGGGGGCTCACAGATACGCAGTATTTT
CDR3: CASSSFSGGLTDTQYF

J: TRBJ2-3
D: NA
V: TRBV27
size: NA
DNA: TGTGCCAGCAGTTTATCAACAAGGGCAGATACGCAGTATTTT
CDR3: CASSLSTRADTQYF

J: TRBJ1-4
D: TRBD1
V: TRBV5-4
size: few
DNA: TGTGCCAGCAGCTTGGGGGACAGGGGAGGAGAAAAACTGTTTTTT
CDR3: CASSLGDRGGEKLFF

J: TRBJ2-2
D: TRBD1
V: TRBV15
size: once
DNA: TGTGCCACCAGCAGAGATGAATCGGGACAGATGACCGGGGAGCTGTTTTTT
CDR3: CATSRDESGQMTGELFF

J: TRBJ2-1
D: NA
V: TRBV10-2
size: once
DNA: TGCGCCAGCAGTGGTGGACAGTACAATGAGCAGTTCTTC
CDR3: CASSGGQYNEQFF

J: TRBJ2-2
D: NA
V: TRBV5-1
size: NA
DNA: TGCGCCAGCAGCTTGGACACCTACAGCGGGGAGCTGTTTTTT
CDR3: CASSLDTYSGELFF

J: TRBJ2-1
D: TRBD2
V: TRBV18
size: NA
DNA: TGTGCCAGCTCACCAACTAGCGGGGGTACCTACAATGAGCAGTTCTTC
CDR3: CASSPTSGGTYNEQFF

J: TRBJ2-1
D: NA
V: TRBV27
size: once
DNA: TGTGCCAGCAGTTTATTTCAGCTAGATCTCGATGAGCAGTTCTTC
CDR3: CASSLFQLDLDEQFF

J: TRBJ1-1
D: NA
V: TRBV7-3
size: NA
DNA: TGTGCCAGCAGCCGGGATGTCATGAACACTGAAGCTTTCTTT
CDR3: CASSRDVMNTEAFF

J: TRBJ2-1
D: NA
V: TRBV7-3
size: NA
DNA: TGTGCCAGCAGCCCACTCGGAGCCAATGAGCAGTTCTTC
CDR3: CASSPLGANEQFF

J: TRBJ2-7
D: TRBD1
V: TRBV27
size: NA
DNA: TGTGCCAGCAGTTTAGGGACAGGCGTCTACGAGCAGTACTTC
CDR3: CASSLGTGVYEQYF

J: TRBJ1-3
D: NA
V: TRBV10-3
size: once
DNA: TGTGCCATCAGTGAAATAGGGCAGGGGACTGGAAACACCATATATTTT
CDR3: CAISEIGQGTGNTIYF

J: TRBJ2-2
D: TRBD1
V: TRBV27
size: NA
DNA: TGTGCCAGCGGGACAGGGAACACCGGGGAGCTGTTTTTT
CDR3: CASGTGNTGELFF

J: TRBJ2-6
D: NA
V: TRBV9
size: NA
DNA: TGTGCCAGCAGCAGTTGGAGGGAGAAGTATTCTGGGGCCAACGTCCTGACTTTC
CDR3: CASSSWREKYSGANVLTF

J: TRBJ2-7
D: NA
V: TRBV27
size: NA
DNA: TGTGCCAGCAGTTTATCGGGAAACTACGAGCAGTACTTC
CDR3: CASSLSGNYEQYF

J: TRBJ2-7
D: NA
V: TRBV27
size: NA
DNA: TGTGCCAGCAGTTTGCCAGGGAGCTCCTACGAGCAGTACTTC
CDR3: CASSLPGSSYEQYF

J: TRBJ1-5
D: NA
V: TRBV18
size: NA
DNA: TGTGCCAGCTCACCTTCCGGGGAGAGCAATCAGCCCCAGCATTTT
CDR3: CASSPSGESNQPQHF

J: TRBJ1-1
D: NA
V: TRBV7-3
size: NA
DNA: TGTGCCAGCAGTACCACGGGAAACACTGAAGCTTTCTTT
CDR3: CASSTTGNTEAFF

J: TRBJ2-3
D: TRBD2
V: TRBV28
size: once
DNA: TGTGCCAGCAGTAGCGGGAGGGACACAGATACGCAGTATTTT
CDR3: CASSSGRDTDTQYF

J: TRBJ2-7
D: TRBD2
V: TRBV5-6
size: NA
DNA: TGTGCCAGCAGCTCATTGGGACTAGCGTTAAACGAGCAGTACTTC
CDR3: CASSSLGLALNEQYF

J: TRBJ2-3
D: TRBD2
V: TRBV2
size: NA
DNA: TGTGCCAGCAGTGGGTCCCTAGCGGGAACCGATAGCACAGATACGCAGTATTTT
CDR3: CASSGSLAGTDSTDTQYF

J: TRBJ2-3
D: TRBD1
V: TRBV18
size: NA
DNA: TGTGCCAGCTCACCACCCGGGACAGGCCTCAAGGGAGATACGCAGTATTTT
CDR3: CASSPPGTGLKGDTQYF

J: TRBJ1-2
D: TRBD1
V: TRBV2
size: few
DNA: TGTGCCAGCAGCGCTGGGACAGGGCGAACTGGCTACACCTTC
CDR3: CASSAGTGRTGYTF

J: TRBJ2-7
D: TRBD1
V: TRBV27
size: NA
DNA: TGTGCCAGCACCCAGGGGGCGGAGCAGTACTTC
CDR3: CASTQGAEQYF

J: TRBJ2-3
D: NA
V: TRBV5-1
size: NA
DNA: TGCGCCAGCAGCTCGACAGGAATGAGCACAGATACGCAGTATTTT
CDR3: CASSSTGMSTDTQYF

J: TRBJ1-2
D: NA
V: TRBV4-2
size: few
DNA: TGTGCCAGCAGCCAAGAACGACAGGACAACTATGGCTACACCTTC
CDR3: CASSQERQDNYGYTF

J: TRBJ1-2
D: NA
V: TRBV7-9
size: NA
DNA: NA
CDR3: CASSFGEGNGYTF

J: TRBJ2-1
D: TRBD1
V: TRBV4-3
size: NA
DNA: TGCGCCACCCGACAGGGGACAGGGGTGATCAATGAGCAGTTCTTC
CDR3: CATRQGTGVINEQFF

J: TRBJ2-1
D: TRBD2
V: TRBV4-2
size: few
DNA: TGTGCCAGCAGCCCAGGACTAGCGGGGCCCGTCGGGGGCAATGAGCAGTTCTTC
CDR3: CASSPGLAGPVGGNEQFF

J: TRBJ2-4
D: NA
V: TRBV19
size: once
DNA: TGTGCCACTTCAGGGAAGAACATTCAGTACTTC
CDR3: CATSGKNIQYF

J: TRBJ2-1
D: TRBD2
V: TRBV9
size: NA
DNA: TGTGCCAGCAGCGTAGGGTGGGGAAGACTAGCGGAGATCTACAATGAGCAGTTCTTC
CDR3: CASSVGWGRLAEIYNEQFF

J: TRBJ2-1
D: NA
V: TRBV7-3
size: NA
DNA: TGTGCCAGCAGCCAGACAGGTTTGGGCAATGAGCAGTTCTTC
CDR3: CASSQTGLGNEQFF

J: TRBJ1-2
D: NA
V: TRBV9
size: medium-sized
DNA: TGTGCCAGCAGCGACCAGGTCTCTAACTATGGCTACACCTTC
CDR3: CASSDQVSNYGYTF

J: TRBJ2-1
D: NA
V: TRBV5-1
size: few
DNA: TGCGCCAGCAGCCCCGGGGTGGGTTGGGACAATGAGCAGTTCTTC
CDR3: CASSPGVGWDNEQFF

J: TRBJ2-3
D: TRBD2
V: TRBV5-1
size: NA
DNA: TGCGCCAGCAGCGGAGGACTAGCGGGAGAGGAGCATACGCAGTATTTT
CDR3: CASSGGLAGEEHTQYF

J: TRBJ2-1
D: NA
V: TRBV4-3
size: NA
DNA: TGCGCCAGCAGCCAAGATAAGATGGTAAACTACAATGAGCAGTTCTTC
CDR3: CASSQDKMVNYNEQFF

J: TRBJ1-1
D: NA
V: TRBV4-1
size: few
DNA: TGCGCCAGCAGCCAAACCCCCCAGGGGTTCACTGAAGCTTTCTTT
CDR3: CASSQTPQGFTEAFF

J: TRBJ1-1
D: NA
V: TRBV21-1
size: medium-sized
DNA: TGTGCCAGCAGCAAAGCTGGCGGACCGTACACTGAAGCTTTCTTT
CDR3: CASSKAGGPYTEAFF

J: TRBJ1-2
D: TRBD1
V: TRBV4-1
size: NA
DNA: TGCGCCAGCAGCCCACAACAGGGGGCCCGGTTGTATGGCTACACCTTC
CDR3: CASSPQQGARLYGYTF

J: TRBJ1-4
D: NA
V: TRBV5-1
size: NA
DNA: TGCGCCAGCAAACCTAGTACAGTGGATGAAAAACTGTTTTTT
CDR3: CASKPSTVDEKLFF

J: TRBJ1-4
D: NA
V: TRBV19
size: NA
DNA: TGTGCCAGTAGTATCGGGTTGGGGACTAATGAAAAACTGTTTTTT
CDR3: CASSIGLGTNEKLFF

J: TRBJ2-1
D: NA
V: TRBV28
size: NA
DNA: TGTGCCAGCAGTTTACCAGGGATGAATGAGCAGTTCTTC
CDR3: CASSLPGMNEQFF

J: TRBJ1-1
D: NA
V: TRBV27
size: NA
DNA: TGTGCCAGCAGTTTAGGTTCAGGGACGAACACTGAAGCTTTCTTT
CDR3: CASSLGSGTNTEAFF

J: TRBJ2-7
D: NA
V: TRBV10-3
size: few
DNA: TGTGCCATCAGTGAACATACAGGGCCCTACGAGCAGTACTTC
CDR3: CAISEHTGPYEQYF

J: TRBJ1-4
D: NA
V: TRBV19
size: NA
DNA: TGTGCCAGTAGTATTGCCGTGGGAACCCGGGGGGAAAAACTGTTTTTT
CDR3: CASSIAVGTRGEKLFF

J: TRBJ1-2
D: NA
V: TRBV7-6
size: NA
DNA: TGTGCCAGCAGCTTAGGAGCGAGGCACGGTAATAACTACACCTTC
CDR3: CASSLGARHGNNYTF

J: TRBJ2-3
D: NA
V: TRBV6-1
size: NA
DNA: TGTGCCAGCACTCTCACCCGGGGAGGCACAGATACGCAGTATTTT
CDR3: CASTLTRGGTDTQYF